This is a list of T cell receptor beta chains from one sample in a study of cytomegalovirus exposure and HLA in healthy donors. Profiling relied on immunoSEQ multiplex PCR, and the TCRdb table lists in-frame clones only, not all of them. The sample consists of around 150,000 clones, about 95% of them appearing once. Sequences were obtained from PBMCs. Receptors originate from a young woman in good health and CMV-seronegative. Both conserved end residues are part of each CDR3. Where a row states a size, it is once, few, many or the class of an expanded clone; other rows omit it.

J gene | clone size | V gene | CDR3 protein
TRBJ1-5 | - | TRBV2 | CASSGRQAGGQPQHF
TRBJ2-2 | - | TRBV5-1 | CASSLYATNTGELFF
TRBJ1-3 | - | TRBV4-3 | CASSQGTGAGNTIYF
TRBJ1-2 | - | TRBV13 | CASSCERSRGPWDYGYTF
TRBJ2-3 | - | TRBV5-1 | CASRPGDADTQYF
TRBJ2-6 | - | TRBV5-1 | CASSLAAGTGANVLTF
TRBJ1-4 | - | TRBV27 | CASAGSFATNEKLFF
TRBJ2-5 | - | TRBV2 | CASSPGVGRGGETQYF
TRBJ1-5 | - | TRBV9 | CASSVDGGGNQPQHF
TRBJ1-2 | - | TRBV2 | CASSPSRSNYGYTF
TRBJ2-1 | - | TRBV11-2 | CASSLGTGGSNEQFF
TRBJ2-5 | - | TRBV13 | CASSLGSPGETQYF
TRBJ2-5 | - | TRBV9 | CASSPRLAGGYQETQYF
TRBJ1-4 | - | TRBV7-9 | CASSLRESGELFF
TRBJ1-2 | - | TRBV19 | CASSIWGPDGYTF
TRBJ2-7 | - | TRBV10-3 | CATRSDQGTYEQYF
TRBJ2-2 | - | TRBV6-5 | CASSPFTGFTGELFF
TRBJ1-2 | - | TRBV6-5 | CASSYGTGGGYTF
TRBJ2-3 | - | TRBV9 | CASSVPKTGDTSTDTQYF
TRBJ2-5 | - | TRBV5-1 | CASSNLGGETQYF
TRBJ2-7 | - | TRBV6-6 | CASSSPGQGAEQYF
TRBJ2-3 | - | TRBV6-1 | CASSLNTDTQYF
TRBJ1-1 | - | TRBV7-9 | CASSAPGTTNTEAFF
TRBJ2-2 | - | TRBV4-3 | CASSPATGGRAGELFF
TRBJ2-2 | - | TRBV19 | CASSIGQGALAGELFF
TRBJ1-3 | - | TRBV6-5 | CASSYSMHVAGNTIYF
TRBJ1-1 | - | TRBV11-2 | CASRQQENTEAFF
TRBJ2-3 | - | TRBV1 | CTSSQEERGGDRTDTQYF
TRBJ2-1 | - | TRBV7-2 | CASSPQLSGGWSNEQFF
TRBJ2-3 | - | TRBV5-6 | CASSLLQAPTDTQYF
TRBJ1-2 | - | TRBV19 | CASSANGQTNYGYTF
TRBJ2-7 | - | TRBV7-3 | CASSLQAGNGEQYF
TRBJ2-3 | once | TRBV5-1 | CASSYSGGSTDTQYF
TRBJ1-2 | - | TRBV18 | CATLQEQANYGYTF
TRBJ1-4 | - | TRBV4-2 | CAGQSTNEKLFF
TRBJ2-2 | - | TRBV5-1 | CASSRQGDTGELFF